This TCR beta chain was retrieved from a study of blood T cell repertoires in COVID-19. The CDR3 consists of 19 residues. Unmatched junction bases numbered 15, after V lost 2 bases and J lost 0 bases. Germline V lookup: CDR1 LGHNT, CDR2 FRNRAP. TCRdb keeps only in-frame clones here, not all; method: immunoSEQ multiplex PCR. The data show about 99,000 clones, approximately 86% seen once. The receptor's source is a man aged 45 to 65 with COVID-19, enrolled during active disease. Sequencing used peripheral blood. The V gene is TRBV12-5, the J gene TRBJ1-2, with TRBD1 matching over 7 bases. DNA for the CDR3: TGTGCTAGTGGTTTGACCGAGAAGGGACAGCTTTTAGCTAACTATGGCTACACCTTC. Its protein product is CASGLTEKGQLLANYGYTF.